This T cell receptor beta chain originates from a study of post-analysis software for immune sequencing data. About the research overall: Relapsing-remitting, secondary progressive and progressive-relapsing multiple sclerosis courses were included. Study-wide findings and caveats: Multiple sclerosis was associated with a significant reduction in normalized Chao1 diversity relative to controls. Strong co-clustering by F measure was seen for same-batch samples.

As to this clonotype: The antigen is unknown.

Included in the TCR beta cDNA libraries were unique molecular identifiers. TCRdb re-called the PCR reads with MiXCR, one entry per CDR3 protein. The sample holds roughly 400,000 distinct CDR3 sequences, approximately 37% seen once. The sequenced sample consisted of blood. The TCR sequence derives from a girl aged 2 to 9 with multiple sclerosis.

CDR3 amino acids: CASRPFGLGLYEQYF. CDR3 nucleotides: TGTGCCAGCCGACCCTTCGGACTAGGTCTCTACGAGCAGTACTTC. The chain combines TRBV2 with TRBJ2-7; 7 bases agree with TRBD2. V was clipped by 8 bases and J by 3 bases; unmatched bases: 13. The CDR3 has 15 residues. The germline CDR1 and CDR2 sequences are SNHLY and FYNNEI.